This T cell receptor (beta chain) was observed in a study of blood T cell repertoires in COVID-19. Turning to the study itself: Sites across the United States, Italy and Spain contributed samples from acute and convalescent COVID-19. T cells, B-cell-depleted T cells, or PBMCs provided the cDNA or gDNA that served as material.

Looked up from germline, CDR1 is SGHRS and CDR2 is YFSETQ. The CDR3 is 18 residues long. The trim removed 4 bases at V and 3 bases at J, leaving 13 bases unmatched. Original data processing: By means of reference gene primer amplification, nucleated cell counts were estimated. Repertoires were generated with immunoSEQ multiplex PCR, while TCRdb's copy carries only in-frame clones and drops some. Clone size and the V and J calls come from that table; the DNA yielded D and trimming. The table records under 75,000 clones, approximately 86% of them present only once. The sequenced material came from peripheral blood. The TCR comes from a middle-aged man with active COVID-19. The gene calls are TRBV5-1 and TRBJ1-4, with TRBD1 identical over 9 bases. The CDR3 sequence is CASSPKPTGGLANEKLFF. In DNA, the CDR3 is TGCGCCAGCAGCCCGAAGCCTACAGGGGGCCTCGCTAATGAAAAACTGTTTTTT.